This passage covers 30 T cell receptor beta chains from one sample sequenced in a study of a mutant IDH1 vaccine in newly diagnosed glioma. Profiling relied on immunoSEQ multiplex PCR, and the TCRdb table lists in-frame clones only, not all of them. The table shows some 120,000 clones, with roughly 77% occurring only once. Stated time point: week 11, during vaccination. It was 300 ug of mutant IDH1 20-mer peptide that made up each vaccine dose, given with topical imiquimod. No antigens are known for them. This sample comprised PBMCs, obtained from a glioma patient whose treatment included an IDH1 peptide vaccine. These receptors originate from a man aged 40-49 years with glioma.

This chain connects TRBV4-3 to TRBJ2-7; 12 bases are a match to TRBD2. CDR1 LGHNA and CDR2 YSLEER come from the germline V gene. This CDR3 is built from 15 residues. The V gene end was trimmed by 4 bases and the J gene end by 0 bases; junction bases not matched to a gene: 1. The CDR3 loop reads CASSLGLAGSYEQYF. CDR3 nucleotide sequence: TGCGCCAGCAGCCTGGGACTAGCGGGCTCCTACGAGCAGTACTTC.

This chain links TRBV28 with TRBJ1-2; 10 nucleotides align to TRBD1. V gave up 7 bases and J gave up 3 bases; unmatched junction bases: 8. Germline-derived CDR1 and CDR2 are MDHEN and SYDVKM. The CDR3 sequence is 15 residues long. The DNA for the CDR3 is TGTGCCAGCACCCCAGGGGACAGGGGTTACTATGGCTACACCTTC. Amino acids: CASTPGDRGYYGYTF.

The chain recombines TRBV7-2 with TRBJ1-2; TRBD1 matches 9 bases. Germline V gene data show CDR1 as SGHTA and CDR2 as FQGNSA. Trimming at V came to 6 bases and at J to 0 bases, leaving 14 bases not matched to a gene. The length of the CDR3 is 18 residues. The CDR3 region has the DNA TGTGCCAGCAGGGAGGTCCGGGACAGGGAACGAGCTAACTATGGCTACACCTTC. Translating it yields CASREVRDRERANYGYTF.

The rearrangement links TRBV7-6 to TRBJ1-2; D may be TRBD1 (6 bases). Trimming removed 2 bases at V and 1 base at J, with 8 bases between. CDR1 is SGHVS and CDR2 is FNYEAQ in the germline V gene. This CDR3 comprises 14 residues. For the CDR3, the DNA is TGTGCCAGCAGCTTAACGGACAGTAACTATGGCTACACCTTC. Translated, it gives CASSLTDSNYGYTF.

The chain links TRBV28 to TRBJ2-5; no firm D call. The CDR3 is 16 amino acids. The germline CDR1 and CDR2 sequences are MDHEN and SYDVKM. V lost 4 bases and J lost 5, with 20 bases in between. The chain's CDR3 is CASSSPARNQGETQYF. The CDR3, as DNA: TGTGCCAGCAGTTCCCCAGCCCGGAACCAAGGGGAGACCCAGTACTTC.

The V call is TRBV19, the J call TRBJ2-2; TRBD2 aligns across 10 bases. CDR1 and CDR2 (germline): LNHDA, SQIVND (reference sequence). With V trimmed by 6 bases and J by 3 bases, 4 bases remained unmatched. The CDR3 runs 15 residues. In nucleotides, the CDR3 is TGTGCCAGTAGAGATAGCGGGAGGTACACCGGGGAGCTGTTTTTT. It codes for CASRDSGRYTGELFF.

V gene TRBV6-1 combines with J gene TRBJ1-3; no reliable D call. With 1 base removed from V and 3 bases from J, the gap between germline ends came to 7 bases. The length of the CDR3 is 14 residues. In germline, CDR1 is MNHNS, CDR2 SASEGT. CDR3 in amino acids: CASSEGALGNTIYF. CDR3 DNA: TGTGCCAGCAGTGAAGGGGCTCTTGGAAACACCATATATTTT.

This chain uses TRBV11-3 with TRBJ2-3; no clear D. V was pared by 3 bases and J by 0 bases, with 13 bases between. The CDR3 contains 16 residues. CDR1 and CDR2 (germline): SGHNT, YENEEA. The CDR3 reads CASSLDSFPSTDTQYF. The CDR3 DNA follows: TGTGCCAGCAGCTTGGATAGCTTCCCTAGCACAGATACGCAGTATTTT. The whole variable domain, filled in from reference TRBV11-3 and TRBJ2-3, reads EAGVVQSPRYKIIEKKQPVAFWCNPISGHNTLYWYLQNLGQGPELLIRYENEEAVDDSQLPKDRFSAERLKGVDSTLKIQPAELGDSAVYLCASSLDSFPSTDTQYFGPGTRLTVL.

The genes are TRBV6-1 and TRBJ2-7; TRBD1 agrees at 12 bases. The CDR3 spans 13 residues. V was clipped by 6 bases and J by 7 bases; unmatched bases: 4. Germline V gives CDR1 MNHNS, CDR2 SASEGT. CDR3 bases: TGTGCCAGCAGCCGGGACAGGGGGCAGGAGCAGTACTTC. It codes for CASSRDRGQEQYF.

The table lists this clone with a few counts. The gene calls are TRBV14 and TRBJ1-1; 8 bases line up with TRBD1. The germline V gene has CDR1 SGHDN and CDR2 FVKESK. This CDR3 has 14 amino acids. V gave up 6 bases and J gave up 2 bases; unmatched junction bases: 5. The CDR3 DNA reads TGTGCCAGCAGAGTTCAGGGGGCAAACACTGAAGCTTTCTTT. Encoded protein: CASRVQGANTEAFF.

The rearrangement links TRBV7-9 to TRBJ2-5; 7 nucleotides line up with TRBD2. V dropped 4 bases and J dropped 5; count of bases not matched to a gene: 4. The V gene's germline CDR1 is SEHNR and CDR2 FQNEAQ (reference sequence). The CDR3 runs to 13 residues. CDR3 sequence reads: CASSSLGGETQYF. In DNA form, the CDR3 reads TGTGCCAGCAGCTCCCTGGGGGGGGAGACCCAGTACTTC. Based on the CDR3 plus reference TRBV7-9 and TRBJ2-5, the full variable domain is DTGVSQNPRHKITKRGQNVTFRCDPISEHNRLYWYRQTLGQGPEFLTYFQNEAQLEKSRLLSDRFSAERPKGSFSTLEIQRTEQGDSAMYLCASSSLGGETQYFGPGTRLLVL.

V is TRBV6-1 and J is TRBJ1-6, with 7 bases matching TRBD1. The trim removed 6 bases at V and 6 bases at J, leaving 8 bases unmatched. This CDR3 is built from 15 residues. Looked up from germline, CDR1 is MNHNS and CDR2 is SASEGT. The DNA of the CDR3 is TGTGCCAGCAGCCCACCGACAGGGATTAATTCACCCCTCCACTTT. This sequence encodes CASSPPTGINSPLHF.

This chain uses TRBV19 with TRBJ2-3, with D possibly being TRBD1 (6 bases). Per germline, CDR1 LNHDA and CDR2 SQIVND (reference sequence). This CDR3 has 14 residues. V was cut by 10 bases and J by 6 bases, with 20 bases left in between. As DNA, the CDR3 is TGTGCCACCTCCGGGACAAGACTCTCGGATACGCAGTATTTT. Protein sequence: CATSGTRLSDTQYF.

The J gene is TRBJ2-1, the V gene TRBV5-1; TRBD1 agrees at 8 bases. V shed 10 bases and J 8 bases; nucleotides not matched to a gene: 11. CDR1 SGHRS and CDR2 YFSETQ come from the germline V gene. The CDR3 loop spans 13 amino acids. CDR3 amino acids: CASFRTGSHEQFF. The CDR3 bases are TGCGCCTCCTTCCGGACAGGGAGCCATGAGCAGTTCTTC.

The chain links TRBV18 to TRBJ2-3; D is possibly TRBD1 (6 bases). CDR1 is KGHSH and CDR2 is LQKENI in the germline V gene. V was shortened by 0 bases and J by 10 bases, with 14 bases between the two germline ends. There are 14 residues in the CDR3. The DNA of the CDR3 is TGTGCCAGCTCACCACCGAACAACCAGGGGCCGCAGTATTTT. The encoded protein is CASSPPNNQGPQYF.

This clone was counted between two and nine times. The chain links TRBV6-6 to TRBJ1-5, with D possibly matching TRBD1 (5 bases). Trimming took 0 bases from V and 0 from J, leaving 6 bases between them. From germline, CDR1 is MNHNY and CDR2 SVGAGI (reference sequence). This CDR3 is built from 15 residues. CDR3 sequence reads: CASSYSGGSNQPQHF. CDR3 in DNA: TGTGCCAGCAGTTACTCGGGGGGTAGCAATCAGCCCCAGCATTTT.

V is TRBV5-4 and J is TRBJ2-7; 7 nucleotides agree with TRBD1. This CDR3 region has 15 residues. The V and J ends lost 3 bases and 7 bases, in that order; junction bases with no gene match: 13. In germline, CDR1 is SGHNT, CDR2 YYREEE (reference sequence). CDR3 residues: CASSSTGPGFKEQYF. DNA for the CDR3: TGTGCCAGCAGCTCGACAGGGCCTGGATTTAAAGAGCAGTACTTC.

The chain carries TRBV4-3 and TRBJ2-7; a possible D gene is TRBD1 (5 bases). This CDR3 is built from 14 residues. The V end was cut by 0 bases, the J end by 3 bases, with 9 bases between. Germline V gene sequence: CDR1 LGHNA, CDR2 YSLEER. CDR3 DNA sequence: TGCGCCAGCAGCCAAGATAGACAGAACTACGAGCAGTACTTC. Translation: CASSQDRQNYEQYF.

The rearrangement links TRBV14 to TRBJ2-5, with unresolved D. Between the trimmed V and J ends, which lost 1 base and 4 bases, there was a span of 10 bases. Germline V lookup: CDR1 SGHDN, CDR2 FVKESK. The CDR3 is made up of 14 amino acids. CDR3 sequence reads: CASSQVVYSETQYF. For the CDR3, the DNA is TGTGCCAGCAGCCAAGTGGTTTACTCAGAGACCCAGTACTTC.

A word on this clone: Other DNA sequences in this sample translate to the same CDR3. This chain uses TRBV6-5 with TRBJ2-3, with 7 bases that match TRBD2. CDR1 and CDR2 from the germline V gene are MNHEY and SVGAGI. After removal of 0 bases from V and 14 bases from J, the junction contained 8 bases not matched to a gene. CDR3 length equals 13 residues. CDR3 amino acids: CASSYSSRGVVYF. DNA for the CDR3: TGTGCCAGCAGTTACTCGAGTCGGGGGGTCGTGTATTTT.

The chain combines TRBV19 with TRBJ1-5; 7 bases align to TRBD1. The CDR3 contains 15 residues. The germline V gene has CDR1 LNHDA and CDR2 SQIVND (reference sequence). With 4 bases clipped from V and 1 base from J, the junction kept 4 bases outside the gene matches. The DNA of the CDR3 is TGTGCCAGTAGTACAGGGGGTAGAAGCAATCAGCCCCAGCATTTT. Translation: CASSTGGRSNQPQHF.

Only one count was recorded for this clone. The V call is TRBV28, the J call TRBJ2-1; 7 bases are shared with TRBD2. The J segment lost 4 bases and the V segment lost 6 bases, leaving 6 bases of the junction unmatched. Germline V CDR1 and CDR2: MDHEN, SYDVKM. The length of the CDR3 is 14 residues. The DNA for the CDR3 is TGTGCCAGCAGACGGGAGGAACCTTACAATGAGCAGTTCTTC. Translation gives CASRREEPYNEQFF.

The table lists this clone with a count of one. V is TRBV5-6 and J is TRBJ1-5, with D unclear. The CDR3 spans 14 residues. The V and J ends lost 0 bases and 3 bases respectively, with 7 bases between them. Germline V gives CDR1 SGHDT, CDR2 YYEEEE. The DNA for the CDR3 is TGTGCCAGCAGCTTGGATAGAACCAATCAGCCCCAGCATTTT. It codes for CASSLDRTNQPQHF.

This clone showed up just a few times. The chain has TRBV7-9 and TRBJ1-2; TRBD1 might be the D (6 bases). CDR1 is SEHNR, CDR2 FQNEAQ, per germline (reference sequence). Trimming left V 5 bases short and J 4 bases short, with 14 bases between. This CDR3 region has 14 residues. This chain's CDR3 is CASSQSGGSYGYTF. The CDR3 nucleotides are TGTGCCAGCAGCCAAAGCGGGGGCAGCTATGGCTACACCTTC.

The chain joins TRBV2 to TRBJ2-7, with D tentatively TRBD2 (5 bases). The CDR3 consists of 14 residues. CDR1 is SNHLY and CDR2 is FYNNEI in the germline V gene. V lost 4 bases, J lost 0 bases, and 10 bases lay in between. CDR3 nucleotide sequence: TGTGCCAGCAGTGTTTCCCGGGACTCCTACGAGCAGTACTTC. Residues: CASSVSRDSYEQYF.

This sequence joins TRBV29-1 and TRBJ2-2; TRBD1 might be the D (5 bases). This CDR3 comprises 13 residues. The V and J ends lost 4 bases and 2 bases respectively, with 8 bases between them. Germline CDR1 SQVTM, CDR2 ANQGSEA. In DNA form, the CDR3 reads TGCAGCGTTGTCAGGGTAAACACCGGGGAGCTGTTTTTT. Its protein product is CSVVRVNTGELFF.

This chain links TRBV4-3 with TRBJ2-1, with unresolved D. Germline CDR1 is LGHNA and CDR2 is YSLEER. The V and J ends lost 0 bases and 3 bases respectively, with 12 bases between them. This CDR3 region has 16 residues. CDR3 loop: CASSQERSVVYNEQFF. CDR3 coding DNA: TGCGCCAGCAGCCAAGAGCGTTCGGTCGTCTACAATGAGCAGTTCTTC.

The chain recombines TRBV29-1 with TRBJ2-7; D unclear. V lost 3 bases and J 4 bases, leaving 7 bases between the germline ends. The CDR3 contains 11 residues. Germline V lookup: CDR1 SQVTM, CDR2 ANQGSEA. The CDR3 spells CSVEWGYEQYF. The DNA for the CDR3 is TGCAGCGTTGAGTGGGGTTACGAGCAGTACTTC.

The chain combines TRBV13 with TRBJ2-5; 8 bases line up with TRBD2. This CDR3 contains 16 residues. Germline CDR1 PRHDT, CDR2 FYEKMQ (reference sequence). Trimming at V came to 5 bases and at J to 5 bases, leaving 13 bases not matched to a gene. This CDR3 is CASSPLAREGGETQYF. The DNA of the CDR3 is TGTGCCAGCAGCCCATTAGCCCGGGAGGGCGGGGAGACCCAGTACTTC.

This clone has just a few counts. The gene calls are TRBV5-1 and TRBJ1-1; 11 bases line up with TRBD1. J lost 1 base, V lost 0 bases, and 5 bases had no gene match. Per germline, CDR1 SGHRS and CDR2 YFSETQ. The CDR3 is made up of 17 amino acids. This CDR3 reads CASSLEGTGGTNTEAFF. Here the CDR3 DNA reads TGCGCCAGCAGCTTGGAGGGGACAGGGGGGACGAACACTGAAGCTTTCTTT.